The rows below give T cell receptor beta chains drawn from one sample of a study of CD8 T cells in ankylosing spondylitis. TCRdb called the 5' RACE reads again in MiXCR, with one record for every CDR3 protein. There are some 63,000 distinct CDR3 sequences in the sample; about 6.2% occur only once, and about 4.6% lies in the top ten. The specimen sequenced was synovial fluid, either unsorted or a sorted T cell fraction (not recorded which). These receptors were obtained from a male donor with ankylosing spondylitis. CDR3s include the opening cysteine and the closing phenylalanine or tryptophan. D genes are given only for firm matches. Size tells how often a clone was seen (once, few, many) or the class of an expanded clone, and some rows leave it out.

clone size: -
D gene: TRBD1
J gene: TRBJ1-2
V gene: TRBV5-1
CDR3 protein: CASSFQQGRSFYGYTF
CDR3 DNA: TGCGCCAGCAGCTTCCAACAGGGGCGATCATTCTATGGCTACACCTTC

clone size: few
D gene: TRBD2
J gene: TRBJ2-1
V gene: TRBV5-5
CDR3 protein: CASSLRVGREGWNNEQFF
CDR3 DNA: TGTGCCAGCAGCTTGAGAGTTGGGCGGGAGGGCTGGAACAATGAGCAGTTCTTC

clone size: many
D gene: -
J gene: TRBJ2-7
V gene: TRBV29-1
CDR3 protein: CSVELVTRDEQYF
CDR3 DNA: TGCAGCGTTGAATTGGTGACCAGGGACGAGCAGTACTTC

clone size: few
D gene: -
J gene: TRBJ1-6
V gene: TRBV6-1
CDR3 protein: CASRDGAVDSPLHF
CDR3 DNA: TGTGCCAGCAGGGACGGGGCTGTTGATTCACCCCTCCACTTT

clone size: few
D gene: -
J gene: TRBJ1-1
V gene: TRBV12-3/TRBV12-4
CDR3 protein: CASSFWGGGHPTEAFF
CDR3 DNA: TGTGCCAGCAGTTTTTGGGGGGGGGGCCATCCCACTGAAGCTTTCTTT

clone size: many
D gene: -
J gene: TRBJ2-1
V gene: TRBV6-1
CDR3 protein: CASSRGVLNEQFF
CDR3 DNA: TGTGCCAGCAGTAGGGGTGTGTTGAATGAGCAGTTCTTC

clone size: many
D gene: -
J gene: TRBJ2-7
V gene: TRBV7-8
CDR3 protein: CASSLGRGLTYEQYF
CDR3 DNA: TGTGCCAGCAGCTTAGGGAGAGGGTTGACCTACGAGCAGTACTTC

clone size: -
D gene: -
J gene: TRBJ2-7
V gene: TRBV6-1
CDR3 protein: CASSDYSYEQYF
CDR3 DNA: TGTGCCAGCAGCGACTATTCATACGAGCAGTACTTC

clone size: many
D gene: -
J gene: TRBJ2-7
V gene: TRBV7-2
CDR3 protein: CASSATSGVGQYF
CDR3 DNA: TGTGCCAGCAGCGCAACATCAGGGGTGGGGCAGTACTTC

clone size: few
D gene: -
J gene: TRBJ1-6
V gene: TRBV28
CDR3 protein: CASSLSGGRNFYNSPLHF
CDR3 DNA: TGTGCCAGCAGCCTCTCGGGTGGCAGGAACTTCTATAATTCACCCCTCCACTTT

clone size: many
D gene: TRBD1
J gene: TRBJ1-1
V gene: TRBV9
CDR3 protein: CASSVGIRGRTEAFF
CDR3 DNA: TGTGCCAGCAGCGTAGGTATCAGGGGGCGAACTGAAGCTTTCTTT

clone size: -
D gene: -
J gene: TRBJ2-7
V gene: TRBV14
CDR3 protein: CASSQDRLPAGEQYF
CDR3 DNA: TGTGCCAGCAGCCAAGACAGGCTACCGGCCGGGGAGCAGTACTTC

clone size: many
D gene: -
J gene: TRBJ1-4
V gene: TRBV7-6
CDR3 protein: CASSLLGGGDEKLFF
CDR3 DNA: TGTGCCAGCAGCTTACTTGGGGGCGGGGATGAAAAACTGTTTTTT

clone size: many
D gene: -
J gene: TRBJ1-1
V gene: TRBV28
CDR3 protein: CASSLLGLDTEAFF
CDR3 DNA: TGTGCCAGCAGTCTCCTGGGCCTCGATACTGAAGCTTTCTTT

clone size: many
D gene: TRBD2
J gene: TRBJ2-7
V gene: TRBV2
CDR3 protein: CASTGTGGYEQYF
CDR3 DNA: TGTGCCAGCACCGGGACGGGAGGCTACGAGCAGTACTTC

clone size: -
D gene: -
J gene: TRBJ2-2
V gene: TRBV19
CDR3 protein: CASSIVVQTGELFF
CDR3 DNA: TGTGCCAGTAGTATAGTAGTCCAAACCGGGGAGCTGTTTTTT

clone size: many
D gene: -
J gene: TRBJ2-7
V gene: TRBV25-1
CDR3 protein: CASSESSGSYEQYF
CDR3 DNA: TGTGCCAGCAGTGAATCGAGCGGCTCCTACGAGCAGTACTTC

clone size: many
D gene: TRBD1
J gene: TRBJ2-6
V gene: TRBV7-3
CDR3 protein: CASSLRTGDVSGANVLTF
CDR3 DNA: TGTGCCAGCAGCCTTAGGACAGGGGACGTCTCTGGGGCCAACGTCCTGACTTTC

clone size: many
D gene: -
J gene: TRBJ2-1
V gene: TRBV12-3/TRBV12-4
CDR3 protein: CASSSDLVQFF
CDR3 DNA: TGTGCCAGCAGTTCCGACTTGGTGCAGTTCTTC

clone size: many
D gene: -
J gene: TRBJ2-3
V gene: TRBV25-1
CDR3 protein: CATGRAGGDTQYF
CDR3 DNA: TGTGCCACGGGACGTGCCGGGGGTGATACGCAGTATTTT

clone size: many
D gene: -
J gene: TRBJ2-1
V gene: TRBV7-9
CDR3 protein: CASRAGRNEQFF
CDR3 DNA: TGTGCCAGCAGGGCAGGGCGGAATGAGCAGTTCTTC

clone size: few
D gene: TRBD2
J gene: TRBJ2-6
V gene: TRBV6-2/TRBV6-3
CDR3 protein: CASRPGLAGGTGSGANVLTF
CDR3 DNA: TGTGCCAGCAGACCGGGACTAGCGGGAGGGACCGGCTCTGGGGCCAACGTCCTGACTTTC

clone size: few
D gene: TRBD2
J gene: TRBJ2-7
V gene: TRBV20-1
CDR3 protein: CSARAISGRRLHEQYF
CDR3 DNA: TGCAGTGCTAGAGCTATTAGCGGGCGCCGTCTGCACGAGCAGTACTTC

clone size: many
D gene: -
J gene: TRBJ2-7
V gene: TRBV7-2
CDR3 protein: CASSRSTRSSYEQYF
CDR3 DNA: TGTGCCAGCAGCCGATCGACACGGAGCTCCTACGAGCAGTACTTC

clone size: many
D gene: TRBD1
J gene: TRBJ1-2
V gene: TRBV5-1
CDR3 protein: CASRSGQDANYGYTF
CDR3 DNA: TGCGCCAGCAGATCTGGACAGGACGCTAACTATGGCTACACCTTC

clone size: few
D gene: -
J gene: TRBJ1-5
V gene: TRBV5-8
CDR3 protein: CASSFGWAGQPQHF
CDR3 DNA: TGTGCCAGCAGCTTTGGGTGGGCAGGGCAGCCCCAGCATTTT

clone size: many
D gene: TRBD2
J gene: TRBJ2-3
V gene: TRBV7-3
CDR3 protein: CASSLNLAGGTDTQYF
CDR3 DNA: TGTGCCAGCAGCTTAAATCTTGCGGGAGGGACAGATACGCAGTATTTT

clone size: many
D gene: -
J gene: TRBJ2-7
V gene: TRBV4-2
CDR3 protein: CASSQGGSSSYEQYF
CDR3 DNA: TGTGCCAGCAGCCAAGGCGGCTCGAGCTCCTACGAGCAGTACTTC

clone size: many
D gene: TRBD1
J gene: TRBJ2-2
V gene: TRBV30
CDR3 protein: CAWYDSGGRTGELFF
CDR3 DNA: TGTGCCTGGTATGACTCAGGGGGCCGCACCGGGGAGCTGTTTTTT

clone size: few
D gene: TRBD1
J gene: TRBJ1-5
V gene: TRBV7-9
CDR3 protein: CASSTNRGINQPQHF
CDR3 DNA: TGTGCCAGCAGCACAAACAGGGGAATAAATCAGCCCCAGCATTTT

clone size: -
D gene: TRBD2
J gene: TRBJ2-1
V gene: TRBV2
CDR3 protein: CASSEGMTSGDNEQFF
CDR3 DNA: TGTGCCAGCAGTGAGGGGATGACTAGCGGAGACAATGAGCAGTTCTTC

clone size: many
D gene: -
J gene: TRBJ1-6
V gene: TRBV6-1
CDR3 protein: CASSESQGGSPLHF
CDR3 DNA: TGTGCCAGCAGTGAATCGCAGGGCGGGTCACCCCTCCACTTT

clone size: -
D gene: TRBD1
J gene: TRBJ2-7
V gene: TRBV10-3
CDR3 protein: CAISPDRATYEQYF
CDR3 DNA: TGTGCCATCAGTCCGGACAGGGCCACCTACGAGCAGTACTTC

clone size: many
D gene: -
J gene: TRBJ1-1
V gene: TRBV11-1
CDR3 protein: CASSREMNTEAFF
CDR3 DNA: TGTGCCAGCAGCAGGGAAATGAACACTGAAGCTTTCTTT

clone size: few
D gene: -
J gene: TRBJ2-3
V gene: TRBV6-1
CDR3 protein: CASWDSPTDTQYF
CDR3 DNA: TGTGCCAGTTGGGACTCTCCCACAGATACGCAGTATTTT

clone size: few
D gene: TRBD2
J gene: TRBJ2-1
V gene: TRBV10-3
CDR3 protein: CAIRPASGSFHNEQFF
CDR3 DNA: TGTGCCATCAGACCTGCTAGCGGGAGTTTCCACAATGAGCAGTTCTTC

clone size: many
D gene: TRBD2
J gene: TRBJ2-1
V gene: TRBV4-1
CDR3 protein: CASSQDSGGYNEQFF
CDR3 DNA: TGCGCCAGCAGCCAAGATAGCGGGGGATACAATGAGCAGTTCTTC

clone size: few
D gene: -
J gene: TRBJ2-5
V gene: TRBV28
CDR3 protein: CASSLFRAGKETQYF
CDR3 DNA: TGTGCCAGCAGTTTATTCCGGGCGGGAAAAGAGACCCAGTACTTC

clone size: many
D gene: TRBD2
J gene: TRBJ2-2
V gene: TRBV29-1
CDR3 protein: CSARREATGELFF
CDR3 DNA: TGCAGCGCCCGGCGGGAGGCCACCGGGGAGCTGTTTTTT

clone size: many
D gene: TRBD2
J gene: TRBJ2-3
V gene: TRBV11-2
CDR3 protein: CASSSLPGLAGVAADTQYF
CDR3 DNA: TGTGCCAGCAGCTCCCTTCCGGGACTAGCGGGGGTAGCGGCAGATACGCAGTATTTT

clone size: many
D gene: TRBD2
J gene: TRBJ2-5
V gene: TRBV7-9
CDR3 protein: CASSFSGRGQETQYF
CDR3 DNA: TGTGCCAGCAGCTTTAGCGGGAGGGGACAAGAGACCCAGTACTTC

clone size: many
D gene: -
J gene: TRBJ2-3
V gene: TRBV12-3/TRBV12-4
CDR3 protein: CASSFSAESFTDTQYF
CDR3 DNA: TGTGCCAGCAGTTTTTCAGCTGAATCTTTCACAGATACGCAGTATTTT

clone size: -
D gene: -
J gene: TRBJ2-7
V gene: TRBV18
CDR3 protein: CASSPDRTYEQYF
CDR3 DNA: TGTGCCAGCTCACCCGACAGGACTTACGAGCAGTACTTC

clone size: -
D gene: TRBD1
J gene: TRBJ2-7
V gene: TRBV5-6
CDR3 protein: CASSFSGQGRYEQYF
CDR3 DNA: TGTGCCAGCAGCTTCTCAGGACAGGGTAGATACGAGCAGTACTTC

clone size: -
D gene: -
J gene: TRBJ1-1
V gene: TRBV5-6
CDR3 protein: CASTRAVQRSEAFF
CDR3 DNA: TGTGCCAGCACCCGCGCGGTCCAGAGATCTGAAGCTTTCTTT